This TCR beta chain was obtained from a study of shared clonotypes between healthy human individuals. General study findings and limits: Represented diversity (both genetic and exposure-history) was limited by the small number of donors.

As concerns this clone: The target antigen is unknown. Other nucleotide sequences in the sample specify the same CDR3.

Germline values: CDR1 SGHAT, CDR2 FQNNGV. The CDR3 extends over 14 amino acids. V was shortened by 1 base and J by 5 bases, with 11 bases between the two germline ends. Assay used: immunoSEQ multiplex PCR; TCRdb lists only in-frame clones, some missing. The sample has 2 million to 3 million clones, 80% to 95% seen once. What was sequenced was naive CD4+ T cells from PBMCs. The sample's subset: CD45RA+ positively selected. The sequence was obtained from a man aged 18 to 29 in good health. Some clones in this sample may be carry-over from other donors' samples. This chain links TRBV11-2 with TRBJ2-5; D is possibly TRBD1 or TRBD2 (5 bases each). For the CDR3, the DNA is TGTGCCAGCAGCTTAGCGGGGCCAGGGGAGACCCAGTACTTC. This codes for CASSLAGPGETQYF.